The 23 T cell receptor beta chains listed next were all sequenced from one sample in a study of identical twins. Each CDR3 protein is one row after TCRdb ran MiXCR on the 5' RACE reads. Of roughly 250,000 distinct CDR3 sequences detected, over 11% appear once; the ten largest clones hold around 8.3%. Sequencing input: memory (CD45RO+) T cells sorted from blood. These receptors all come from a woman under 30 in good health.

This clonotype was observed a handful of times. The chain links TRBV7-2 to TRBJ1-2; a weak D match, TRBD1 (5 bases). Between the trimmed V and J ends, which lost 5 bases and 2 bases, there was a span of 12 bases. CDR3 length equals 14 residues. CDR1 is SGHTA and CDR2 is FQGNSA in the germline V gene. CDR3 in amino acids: CASSIWQGNYGYTF. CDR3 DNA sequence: TGTGCCAGCAGCATCTGGCAGGGCAACTATGGCTACACCTTC.

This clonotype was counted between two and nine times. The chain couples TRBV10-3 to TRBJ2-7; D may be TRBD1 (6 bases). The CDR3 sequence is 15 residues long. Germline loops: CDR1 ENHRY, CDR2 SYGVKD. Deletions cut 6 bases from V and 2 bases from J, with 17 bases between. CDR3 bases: TGTGCCATCAGGGCAGGACAGCAAGGTACCTACGAGCAGTACTTC. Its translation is CAIRAGQQGTYEQYF.

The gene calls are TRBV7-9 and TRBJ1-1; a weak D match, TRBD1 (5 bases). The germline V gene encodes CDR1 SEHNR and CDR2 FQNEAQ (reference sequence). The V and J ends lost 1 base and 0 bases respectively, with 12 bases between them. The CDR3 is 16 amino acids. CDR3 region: CASSLGHAGLNTEAFF. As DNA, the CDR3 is TGTGCCAGCAGCTTAGGGCACGCAGGGTTGAACACTGAAGCTTTCTTT.

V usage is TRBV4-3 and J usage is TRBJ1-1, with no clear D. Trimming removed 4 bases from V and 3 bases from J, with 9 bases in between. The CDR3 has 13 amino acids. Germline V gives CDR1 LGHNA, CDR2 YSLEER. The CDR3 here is CASSRESYTEAFF. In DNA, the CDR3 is TGCGCCAGCAGCCGGGAGAGTTACACTGAAGCTTTCTTT.

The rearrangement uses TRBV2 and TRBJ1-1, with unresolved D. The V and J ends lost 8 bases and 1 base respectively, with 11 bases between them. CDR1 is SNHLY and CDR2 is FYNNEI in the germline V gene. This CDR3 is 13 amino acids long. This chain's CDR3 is CASSNDQNTEAFF. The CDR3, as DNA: TGTGCCAGCTCCAATGACCAGAACACTGAAGCTTTCTTT. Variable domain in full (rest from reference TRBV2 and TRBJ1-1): EPEVTQTPSHQVTQMGQEVILRCVPISNHLYFYWYRQILGQKVEFLVSFYNNEISEKSEIFDDQFSVERPDGSNFTLKIRSTKLEDSAMYFCASSNDQNTEAFFGQGTRLTVV.

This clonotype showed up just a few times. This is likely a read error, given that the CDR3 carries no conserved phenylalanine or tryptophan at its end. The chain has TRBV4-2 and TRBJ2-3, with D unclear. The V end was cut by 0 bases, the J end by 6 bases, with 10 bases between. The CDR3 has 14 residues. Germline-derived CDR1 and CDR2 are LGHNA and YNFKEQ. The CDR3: CASSQDVSADTQYS. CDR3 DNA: TGTGCCAGCAGCCAAGATGTTTCCGCGGATACGCAGTATTCT.

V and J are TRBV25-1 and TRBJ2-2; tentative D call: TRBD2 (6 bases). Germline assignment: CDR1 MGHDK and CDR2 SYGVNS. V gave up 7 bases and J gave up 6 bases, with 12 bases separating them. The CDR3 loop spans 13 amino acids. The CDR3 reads CASTPGTAGELFF. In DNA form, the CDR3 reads TGTGCCAGCACCCCCGGGACTGCCGGGGAGCTGTTTTTT.

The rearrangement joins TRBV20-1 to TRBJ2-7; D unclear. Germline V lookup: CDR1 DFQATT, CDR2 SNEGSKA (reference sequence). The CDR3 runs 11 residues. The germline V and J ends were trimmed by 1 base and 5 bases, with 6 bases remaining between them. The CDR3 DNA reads TGCAGTGCTAGAGGTGGCGACGAGCAGTACTTC. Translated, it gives CSARGGDEQYF.

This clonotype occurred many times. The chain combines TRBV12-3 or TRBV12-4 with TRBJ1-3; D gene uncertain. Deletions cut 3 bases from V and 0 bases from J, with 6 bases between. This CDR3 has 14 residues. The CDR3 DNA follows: TGTGCCAGCAGTTTCTCCGTCTCTGGAAACACCATATATTTT. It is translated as CASSFSVSGNTIYF.

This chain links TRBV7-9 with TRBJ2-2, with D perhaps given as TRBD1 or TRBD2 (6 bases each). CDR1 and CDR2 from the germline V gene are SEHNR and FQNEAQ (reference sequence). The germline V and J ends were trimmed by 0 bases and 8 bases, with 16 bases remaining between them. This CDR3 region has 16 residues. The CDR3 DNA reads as TGTGCCAGCAGCTTAGCCCGCTCGGGGGCAGCAGGGGAGCTGTTTTTT. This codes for CASSLARSGAAGELFF.

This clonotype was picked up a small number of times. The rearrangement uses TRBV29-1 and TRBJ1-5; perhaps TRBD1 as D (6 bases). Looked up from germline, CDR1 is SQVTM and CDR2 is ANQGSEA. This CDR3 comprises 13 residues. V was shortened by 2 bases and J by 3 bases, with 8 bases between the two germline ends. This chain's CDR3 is CSVEQGINQPQHF. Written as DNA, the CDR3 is TGCAGCGTTGAACAGGGGATCAATCAGCCCCAGCATTTT.

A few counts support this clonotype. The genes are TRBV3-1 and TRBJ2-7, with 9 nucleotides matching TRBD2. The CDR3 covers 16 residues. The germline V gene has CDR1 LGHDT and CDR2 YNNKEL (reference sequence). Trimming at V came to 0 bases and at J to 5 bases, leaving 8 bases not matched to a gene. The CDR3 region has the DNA TGTGCCAGCAGCCAAGATCTTGGGACTAGCAGCCACGAGCAGTACTTC. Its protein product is CASSQDLGTSSHEQYF.

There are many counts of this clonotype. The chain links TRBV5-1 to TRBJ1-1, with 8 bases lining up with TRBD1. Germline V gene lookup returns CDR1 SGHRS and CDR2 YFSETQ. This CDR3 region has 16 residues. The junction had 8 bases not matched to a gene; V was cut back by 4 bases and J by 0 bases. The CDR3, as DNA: TGCGCCAGCAGCGGAGCAGGGGGCTCTCTGAACACTGAAGCTTTCTTT. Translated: CASSGAGGSLNTEAFF.

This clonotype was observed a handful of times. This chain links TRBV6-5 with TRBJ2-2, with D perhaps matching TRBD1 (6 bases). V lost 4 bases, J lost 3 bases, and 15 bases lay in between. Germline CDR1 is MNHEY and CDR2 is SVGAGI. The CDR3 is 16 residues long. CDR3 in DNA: TGTGCCAGCAGTTCCCATCAGGGGTGGGACACCGGGGAGCTGTTTTTT. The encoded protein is CASSSHQGWDTGELFF.

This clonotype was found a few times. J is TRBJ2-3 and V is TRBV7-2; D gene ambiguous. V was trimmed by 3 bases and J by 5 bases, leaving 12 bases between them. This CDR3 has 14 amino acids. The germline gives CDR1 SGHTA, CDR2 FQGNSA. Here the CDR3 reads CASSFSSQGDTQYF. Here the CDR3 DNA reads TGTGCCAGCAGCTTTTCGTCACAAGGAGATACGCAGTATTTT.

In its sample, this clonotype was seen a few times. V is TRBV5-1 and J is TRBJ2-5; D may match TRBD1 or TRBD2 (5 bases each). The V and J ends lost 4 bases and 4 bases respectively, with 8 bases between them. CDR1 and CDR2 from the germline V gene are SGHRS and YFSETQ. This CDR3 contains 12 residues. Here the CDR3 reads CASSRDGETQYF. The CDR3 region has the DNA TGCGCCAGCAGCAGGGACGGAGAGACCCAGTACTTC.

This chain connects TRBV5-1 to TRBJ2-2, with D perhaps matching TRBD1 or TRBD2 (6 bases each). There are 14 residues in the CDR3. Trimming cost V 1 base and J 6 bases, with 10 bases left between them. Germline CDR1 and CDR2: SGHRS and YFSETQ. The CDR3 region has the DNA TGCGCCAGCAGCTTGAACGGGGGCGCCGGGGAGCTGTTTTTT. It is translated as CASSLNGGAGELFF.

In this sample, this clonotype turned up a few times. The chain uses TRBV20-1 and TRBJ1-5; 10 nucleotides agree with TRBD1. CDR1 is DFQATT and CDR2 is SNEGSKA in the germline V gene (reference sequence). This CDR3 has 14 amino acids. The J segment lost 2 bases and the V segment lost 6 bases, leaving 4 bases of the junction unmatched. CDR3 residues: CSAGQGSRNQPQHF. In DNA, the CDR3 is TGCAGTGCGGGACAGGGGAGTCGCAATCAGCCCCAGCATTTT.

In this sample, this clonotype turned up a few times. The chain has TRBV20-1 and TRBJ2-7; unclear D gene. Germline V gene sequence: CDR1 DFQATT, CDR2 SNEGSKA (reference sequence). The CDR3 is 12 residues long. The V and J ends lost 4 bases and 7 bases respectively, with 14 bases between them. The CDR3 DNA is TGCAGTGCTAACGGGCCGGCAAGGGAGCAGTACTTC. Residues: CSANGPAREQYF.

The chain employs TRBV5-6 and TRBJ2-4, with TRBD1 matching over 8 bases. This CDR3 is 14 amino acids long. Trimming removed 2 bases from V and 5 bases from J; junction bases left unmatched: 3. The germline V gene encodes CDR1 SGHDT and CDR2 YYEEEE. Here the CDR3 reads CASSFGQGENIQYF. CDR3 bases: TGTGCCAGCAGCTTCGGACAGGGAGAAAACATTCAGTACTTC. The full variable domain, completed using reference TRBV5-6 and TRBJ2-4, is DAGVTQSPTHLIKTRGQQVTLRCSPKSGHDTVSWYQQALGQGPQFIFQYYEEEERQRGNFPDRFSGHQFPNYSSELNVNALLLGDSALYLCASSFGQGENIQYFGAGTRLSVL.

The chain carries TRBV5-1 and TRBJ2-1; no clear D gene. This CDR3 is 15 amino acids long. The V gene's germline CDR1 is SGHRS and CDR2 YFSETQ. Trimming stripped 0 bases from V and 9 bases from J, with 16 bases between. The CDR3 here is CASSLVATGQSEQFF. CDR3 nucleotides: TGCGCCAGCAGCTTGGTAGCTACTGGGCAAAGTGAGCAGTTCTTC. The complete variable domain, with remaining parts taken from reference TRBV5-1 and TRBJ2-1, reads KAGVTQTPRYLIKTRGQQVTLSCSPISGHRSVSWYQQTPGQGLQFLFEYFSETQRNKGNFPGRFSGRQFSNSRSEMNVSTLELGDSALYLCASSLVATGQSEQFFGPGTRLTVL.

The CDR3: CASRLSGLGTGELFF. The CDR3 DNA follows: TGTGCCAGCAGACTGTCGGGACTGGGCACCGGGGAGCTGTTTTTT. The chain combines TRBV6-1 with TRBJ2-2; a weak D match, TRBD2 (6 bases). In germline, CDR1 is MNHNS, CDR2 SASEGT. The CDR3 consists of 15 residues. Trimming cost V 6 bases and J 4 bases, with 15 bases left between them.

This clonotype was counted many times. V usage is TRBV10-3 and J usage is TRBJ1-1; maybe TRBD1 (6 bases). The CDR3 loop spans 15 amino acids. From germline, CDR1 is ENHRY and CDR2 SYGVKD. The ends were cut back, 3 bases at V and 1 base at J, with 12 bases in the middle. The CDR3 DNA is TGTGCCATCAGTGACCCGGGACACACGAACACTGAAGCTTTCTTT. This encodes CAISDPGHTNTEAFF.